Listed here is a single T cell receptor beta chain. Sequencing used immunoSEQ multiplex PCR; TCRdb keeps in-frame clones, though not all of them. Among hundreds of thousands of clones listed, around 84% were seen once. These data belong to a study of blood T cell repertoires in COVID-19. Study as a whole: Sites across the United States, Italy and Spain contributed samples from acute and convalescent COVID-19.

Participant age was about 18 to 95 years, and participants resided in approximately 24 US areas. Participants reported their clinical history, and cohort assignment relied on those reports. The CDR3 is made up of 14 amino acids. The germline V gene has CDR1 SGHTA and CDR2 FQGNSA. J lost 7 bases, V lost 3 bases, and 6 bases had no gene match. This rearrangement joins TRBV7-2 to TRBJ2-7; 10 bases fit TRBD1. The source is a woman aged 25 to 45 who had been exposed to COVID-19. Sequenced: PBMCs or T cells enriched from blood (not recorded which). The CDR3 sequence is CASSFRQGATEQYF. The CDR3 bases are TGTGCCAGCAGCTTTAGACAGGGGGCAACAGAGCAGTACTTC.